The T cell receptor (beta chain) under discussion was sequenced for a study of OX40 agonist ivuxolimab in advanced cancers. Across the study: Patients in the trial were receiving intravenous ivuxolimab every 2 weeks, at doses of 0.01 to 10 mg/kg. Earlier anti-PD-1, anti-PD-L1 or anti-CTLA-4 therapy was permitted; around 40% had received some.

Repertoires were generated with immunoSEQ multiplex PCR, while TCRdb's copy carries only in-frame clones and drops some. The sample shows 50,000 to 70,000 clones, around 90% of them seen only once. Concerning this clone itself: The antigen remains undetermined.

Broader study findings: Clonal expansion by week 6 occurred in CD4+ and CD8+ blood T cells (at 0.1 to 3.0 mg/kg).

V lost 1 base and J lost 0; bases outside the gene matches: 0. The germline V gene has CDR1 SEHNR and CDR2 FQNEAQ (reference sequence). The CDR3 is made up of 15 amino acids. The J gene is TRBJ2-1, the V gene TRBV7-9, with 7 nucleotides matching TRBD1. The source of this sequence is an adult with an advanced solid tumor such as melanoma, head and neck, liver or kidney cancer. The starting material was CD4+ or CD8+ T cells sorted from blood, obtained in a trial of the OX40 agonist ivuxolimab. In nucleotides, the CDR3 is TGTGCCAGCAGCTTAGGACAGGGCTCCTACAATGAGCAGTTCTTC. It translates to CASSLGQGSYNEQFF. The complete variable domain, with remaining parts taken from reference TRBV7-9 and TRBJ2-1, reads DTGVSQNPRHKITKRGQNVTFRCDPISEHNRLYWYRQTLGQGPEFLTYFQNEAQLEKSRLLSDRFSAERPKGSFSTLEIQRTEQGDSAMYLCASSLGQGSYNEQFFGPGTRLTVL.